The 21 T cell receptor beta chains reported below all come from one sample, sequenced in a study of blood T cell repertoires in COVID-19. Only in-frame clones appear in the TCRdb table, and some are missing; sequencing was by immunoSEQ multiplex PCR. The data contain 160,000 or so clones, approximately 80% of them singletons. The sequencing input was peripheral blood. All receptors derive from a human donor in a cohort sampled during active COVID-19.

The V call is TRBV7-2, the J call TRBJ2-2; 11 nucleotides line up with TRBD2. The CDR3 is 17 amino acids. J lost 6 bases, V lost 3 bases, and 9 bases had no gene match. Germline V gives CDR1 SGHTA, CDR2 FQGNSA. The CDR3, as DNA: TGTGCCAGCAGCTTTGAACTAGCGGGAGCAAAGGCCGGGGAGCTGTTTTTT. Residues: CASSFELAGAKAGELFF.

This clone was recorded only once. The chain employs TRBV7-6 and TRBJ1-5, with 8 bases fitting TRBD1. CDR3 length: 16 amino acids. The germline gives CDR1 SGHVS, CDR2 FNYEAQ. Losses at the gene ends were 4 bases for V and 0 bases for J; bases not matched to a gene: 5. CDR3 in DNA: TGTGCCAGCAGCTCGTCGGACAGGGATAGCAATCAGCCCCAGCATTTT. Translating it yields CASSSSDRDSNQPQHF.

This chain uses TRBV6-6 with TRBJ1-5; 9 nucleotides align to TRBD1. Germline values: CDR1 MNHNY, CDR2 SVGAGI (reference sequence). This CDR3 is 14 amino acids long. J lost 3 bases, V lost 6 bases, and 3 bases had no gene match. CDR3 sequence (DNA): TGTGCCAGCAGCTGGACAGGGGTCAATCAGCCCCAGCATTTT. Amino acids: CASSWTGVNQPQHF.

The V call is TRBV6-2 or TRBV6-3, the J call TRBJ2-7; no clear D gene. Trimming cost V 6 bases and J 2 bases, with 8 bases left between them. CDR1 and CDR2 from the germline V gene are MNHEY and SVGEGT. The CDR3 consists of 12 residues. The CDR3 region has the DNA TGTGCCAGCAGCGTCCTACCCTACGAGCAGTACTTC. Translating it yields CASSVLPYEQYF.

This chain joins TRBV5-1 and TRBJ2-1, with TRBD1 matching over 9 bases. Losses at the gene ends were 3 bases for V and 7 bases for J; bases not matched to a gene: 8. The CDR3 length is 15 residues. Germline V CDR1 and CDR2: SGHRS, YFSETQ. The CDR3 DNA is TGCGCCAGCAGCTACGGGACAGGGTACCAGAATGAGCAGTTCTTC. It translates to CASSYGTGYQNEQFF. Looking up the rest from reference TRBV5-1 and TRBJ2-1 gives the full variable domain: KAGVTQTPRYLIKTRGQQVTLSCSPISGHRSVSWYQQTPGQGLQFLFEYFSETQRNKGNFPGRFSGRQFSNSRSEMNVSTLELGDSALYLCASSYGTGYQNEQFFGPGTRLTVL.

This sequence joins TRBV29-1 and TRBJ2-5; 7 bases match TRBD1. In germline, CDR1 is SQVTM, CDR2 ANQGSEA. The CDR3 runs 14 residues. Losses at the gene ends were 7 bases for V and 1 base for J; bases not matched to a gene: 9. The CDR3 loop is CSAVGGYPQETQYF. The CDR3 region has the DNA TGCAGCGCCGTAGGGGGCTACCCCCAAGAGACCCAGTACTTC.

The chain carries TRBV19 and TRBJ1-5; D might be TRBD1 (5 bases). V was pared by 10 bases and J by 0 bases, with 13 bases between. The CDR3 runs 14 residues. Germline CDR1 is LNHDA and CDR2 is SQIVND (reference sequence). CDR3 sequence: CATDRPYSNQPQHF. CDR3 sequence (DNA): TGTGCCACCGACAGACCTTATAGCAATCAGCCCCAGCATTTT.

The V call is TRBV7-9, the J call TRBJ2-5, with TRBD2 as a possible D gene (7 bases). Looked up from germline, CDR1 is SEHNR and CDR2 is FQNEAQ (reference sequence). Trimming pared 2 bases from V and 4 bases from J, leaving 17 bases between. The CDR3 runs 16 residues. The CDR3 DNA follows: TGTGCCAGCAGCTTACGAGGGGGGGTATCGGGAGAGACCCAGTACTTC. It translates to CASSLRGGVSGETQYF.

The chain couples TRBV7-3 to TRBJ2-3, with D tentatively TRBD2 (6 bases). CDR3 length: 15 amino acids. V was shortened by 0 bases and J by 3 bases, with 10 bases between the two germline ends. Germline CDR1 and CDR2: SGHTA and FQGTGA. CDR3 coding DNA: TGTGCCAGCAGCTTAACGTTAGGACTAACAGATACGCAGTATTTT. Its protein is CASSLTLGLTDTQYF.

The V call is TRBV28, the J call TRBJ1-2; 7 nucleotides agree with TRBD1. Germline V gives CDR1 MDHEN, CDR2 SYDVKM. V shed 5 bases and J 3 bases; nucleotides not matched to a gene: 3. The CDR3 consists of 13 residues. The CDR3, as DNA: TGTGCCAGCAGTCCCCAGGGGGACTATGGCTACACCTTC. It yields the protein CASSPQGDYGYTF.

V usage is TRBV28 and J usage is TRBJ2-7; 11 bases fit TRBD2. The V and J ends lost 4 bases and 0 bases, in that order; junction bases with no gene match: 5. Germline assignment: CDR1 MDHEN and CDR2 SYDVKM. This CDR3 contains 16 residues. The CDR3 loop is CASSSIAGGLSYEQYF. For the CDR3, the DNA is TGTGCCAGCAGTTCAATAGCGGGGGGGCTCTCCTACGAGCAGTACTTC.

The chain carries TRBV21-1 and TRBJ2-5; the D call in the table, TRBD2, was not verified against the DNA. TRBV21-1 counts as a pseudogene. There are 13 residues in the CDR3. CDR3 DNA sequence: TGTGCCAGCAGCCGACGGACTGCGGAGACCCAGTACTTC. This encodes CASSRRTAETQYF.

The chain combines TRBV27 with TRBJ2-6, with D possibly TRBD2 on 5 matching bases. V dropped 4 bases and J dropped 1 base, with 11 bases sitting between them. Germline lookup yields CDR1 MNHEY and CDR2 SMNVEV (reference sequence). CDR3 size: 16 residues. CDR3 sequence reads: CASSYKRVSGANVLTF. The CDR3, as DNA: TGTGCCAGCAGTTATAAGAGGGTGTCTGGGGCCAACGTCCTGACTTTC.

The V and J genes are TRBV9 and TRBJ2-7; TRBD1 agrees at 9 bases. The CDR3 is 13 amino acids. Trimming removed 4 bases from V and 3 bases from J; junction bases left unmatched: 2. Per the germline V gene, CDR1 is SGDLS and CDR2 is YYNGEE. CDR3: CASSRDRDYEQYF. CDR3 DNA: TGTGCCAGCAGCCGGGACAGGGACTACGAGCAGTACTTC.

The chain recombines TRBV10-1 with TRBJ1-1; possible D gene TRBD1, 5 bases. Germline assignment: CDR1 WNHNN and CDR2 SYGVQD (reference sequence). The CDR3 is 13 amino acids. Trimming left V 5 bases short and J 5 bases short, with 12 bases between. DNA for the CDR3: TGCGCCAGCAGTTCCCAGGGTTGGACTGAAGCTTTCTTT. This gives the protein CASSSQGWTEAFF.

A few counts support this clone. The V and J genes are TRBV5-1 and TRBJ2-7, with TRBD2 as a possible D gene (6 bases). Trimming pared 0 bases from V and 7 bases from J, leaving 11 bases between. The length of the CDR3 is 13 residues. The germline CDR1 and CDR2 sequences are SGHRS and YFSETQ. The CDR3 here is CASSLDAGREQYF. CDR3 nucleotides: TGCGCCAGCAGCTTGGACGCGGGGAGAGAGCAGTACTTC.

This clone was detected a few times. CDR3 nucleotides: TGTGCCATACACCGGGACAGGGGGCCCTACGAGCAGTACTTC. It encodes CAIHRDRGPYEQYF. The rearrangement links TRBV5-8 to TRBJ2-7, with 12 bases fitting TRBD1. From germline, CDR1 is SGHTS and CDR2 YDEGEE. CDR3 size: 14 residues. V shed 9 bases and J 2 bases; nucleotides not matched to a gene: 6. The full variable domain, its missing parts supplied by reference TRBV5-8 and TRBJ2-7, is EAGVTQSPTHLIKTRGQQATLRCSPISGHTSVYWYQQALGLGLQFLLWYDEGEERNRGNFPPRFSGRQFPNYSSELNVNALELEDSALYLCAIHRDRGPYEQYFGPGTRLTVT.

This chain's CDR3 is CASSPAAGANYGYTF. CDR3 sequence (DNA): TGTGCCAGCTCACCAGCGGCAGGGGCAAACTATGGCTACACCTTC. V usage is TRBV18 and J usage is TRBJ1-2; a weak D match, TRBD1 (6 bases). Germline V gene data show CDR1 as KGHSH and CDR2 as LQKENI. V was pared by 2 bases and J by 2 bases, with 12 bases between. The CDR3 length is 15 residues.

The chain links TRBV2 to TRBJ2-4, with 9 bases identical to TRBD1. The CDR3 runs to 16 residues. The junction had 7 bases not matched to a gene; V was cut back by 6 bases and J by 1 base. Per germline, CDR1 SNHLY and CDR2 FYNNEI. CDR3 region: CASSHPGTGAKNIQYF. CDR3 DNA sequence: TGTGCCAGCAGCCACCCCGGGACAGGGGCCAAAAACATTCAGTACTTC. Filled out from reference TRBV2 and TRBJ2-4, the complete variable domain reads EPEVTQTPSHQVTQMGQEVILRCVPISNHLYFYWYRQILGQKVEFLVSFYNNEISEKSEIFDDQFSVERPDGSNFTLKIRSTKLEDSAMYFCASSHPGTGAKNIQYFGAGTRLSVL.

The V gene is TRBV5-6, the J gene TRBJ1-4; possible D gene TRBD1, 6 bases. CDR1 SGHDT and CDR2 YYEEEE come from the germline V gene. The CDR3 extends over 14 amino acids. Between the trimmed V and J ends, which lost 4 bases and 8 bases, there was a span of 15 bases. This CDR3 is CASSMGGGDEKLFF. In DNA, the CDR3 is TGTGCCAGCAGCATGGGGGGCGGGGACGAAAAACTGTTTTTT.

The count of this clone is one. The rearrangement links TRBV7-6 to TRBJ2-7; 7 nucleotides line up with TRBD2. The CDR3 is 13 residues long. Germline lookup yields CDR1 SGHVS and CDR2 FNYEAQ. Trimming took 5 bases from V and 5 from J; bases not matched to a gene: 6. The CDR3 region has the DNA TGTGCCAGCAGCCCCGGGAGGCGGGACGAGCAGTACTTC. Protein sequence: CASSPGRRDEQYF.